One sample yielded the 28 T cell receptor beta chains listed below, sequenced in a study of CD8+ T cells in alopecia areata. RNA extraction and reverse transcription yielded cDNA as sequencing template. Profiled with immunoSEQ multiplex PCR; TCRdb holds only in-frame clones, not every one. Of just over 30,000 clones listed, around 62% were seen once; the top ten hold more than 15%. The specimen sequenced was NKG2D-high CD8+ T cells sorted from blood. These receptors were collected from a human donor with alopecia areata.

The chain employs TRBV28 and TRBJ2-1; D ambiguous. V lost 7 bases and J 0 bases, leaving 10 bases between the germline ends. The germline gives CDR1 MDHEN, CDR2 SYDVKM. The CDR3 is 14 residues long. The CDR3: CASTLSPSYNEQFF. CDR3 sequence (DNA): TGTGCCAGCACCCTCTCGCCCTCCTACAATGAGCAGTTCTTC.

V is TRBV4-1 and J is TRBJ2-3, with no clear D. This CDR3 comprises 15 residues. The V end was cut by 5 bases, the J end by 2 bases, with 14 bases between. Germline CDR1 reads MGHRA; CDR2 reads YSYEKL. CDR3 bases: TGCGCCAGCAGCTTGACACTCATGCCCACAGATACGCAGTATTTT. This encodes CASSLTLMPTDTQYF.

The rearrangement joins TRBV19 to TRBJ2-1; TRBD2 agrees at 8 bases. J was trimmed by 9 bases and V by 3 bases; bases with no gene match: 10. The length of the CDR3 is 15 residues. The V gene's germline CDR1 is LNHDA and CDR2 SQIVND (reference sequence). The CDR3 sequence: CASSMSGGGSTEQFF. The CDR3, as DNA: TGTGCCAGTAGTATGAGCGGCGGGGGGAGCACTGAGCAGTTCTTC.

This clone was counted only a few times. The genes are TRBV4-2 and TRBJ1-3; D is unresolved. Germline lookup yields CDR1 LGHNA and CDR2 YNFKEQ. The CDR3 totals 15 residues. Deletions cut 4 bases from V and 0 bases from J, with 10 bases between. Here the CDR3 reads CASSPNLNSGNTIYF. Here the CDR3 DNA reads TGTGCCAGCAGCCCTAACCTGAACTCTGGAAACACCATATATTTT.

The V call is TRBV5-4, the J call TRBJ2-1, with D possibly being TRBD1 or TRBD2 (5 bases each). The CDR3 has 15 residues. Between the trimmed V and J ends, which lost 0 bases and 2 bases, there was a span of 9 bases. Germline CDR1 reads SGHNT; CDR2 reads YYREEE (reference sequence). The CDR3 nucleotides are TGTGCCAGCAGCTTGGGGGGGTCCACCTACAATGAGCAGTTCTTC. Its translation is CASSLGGSTYNEQFF.

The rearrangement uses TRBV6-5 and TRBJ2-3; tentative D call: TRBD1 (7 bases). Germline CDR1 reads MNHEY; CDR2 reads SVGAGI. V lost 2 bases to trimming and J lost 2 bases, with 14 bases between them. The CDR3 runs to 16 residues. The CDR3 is CASSYGGTEVTDTQYF. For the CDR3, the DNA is TGTGCCAGCAGTTACGGCGGGACAGAAGTCACAGATACGCAGTATTTT.

The CDR3 DNA reads TGTGCCAGCAGCGCCCTCTCGACCTACGAGCAGTACTTC. Encoded protein: CASSALSTYEQYF. The rearrangement links TRBV7-9 to TRBJ2-7; no clear D. The CDR3 contains 13 residues. The germline gives CDR1 SEHNR, CDR2 FQNEAQ (reference sequence). V was pared by 5 bases and J by 2 bases, with 10 bases between.

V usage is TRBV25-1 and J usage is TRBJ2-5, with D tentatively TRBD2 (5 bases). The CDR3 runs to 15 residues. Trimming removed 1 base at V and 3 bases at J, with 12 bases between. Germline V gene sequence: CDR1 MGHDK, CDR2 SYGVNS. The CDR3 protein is CASSESAAGEETQYF. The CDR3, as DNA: TGTGCCAGCAGTGAATCAGCTGCGGGCGAAGAGACCCAGTACTTC.

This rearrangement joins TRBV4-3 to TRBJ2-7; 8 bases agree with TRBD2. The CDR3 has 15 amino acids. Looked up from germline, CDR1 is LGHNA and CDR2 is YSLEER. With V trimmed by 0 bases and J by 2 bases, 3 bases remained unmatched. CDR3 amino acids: CASSQEWRGAYEQYF. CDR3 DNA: TGCGCCAGCAGCCAAGAGTGGCGGGGGGCCTACGAGCAGTACTTC.

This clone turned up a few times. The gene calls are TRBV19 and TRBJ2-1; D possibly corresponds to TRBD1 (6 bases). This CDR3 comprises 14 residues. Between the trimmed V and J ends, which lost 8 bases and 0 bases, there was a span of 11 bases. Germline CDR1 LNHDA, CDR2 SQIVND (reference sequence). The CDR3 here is CASHGGSSYNEQFF. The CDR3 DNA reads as TGTGCCAGTCATGGGGGCAGCTCCTACAATGAGCAGTTCTTC.

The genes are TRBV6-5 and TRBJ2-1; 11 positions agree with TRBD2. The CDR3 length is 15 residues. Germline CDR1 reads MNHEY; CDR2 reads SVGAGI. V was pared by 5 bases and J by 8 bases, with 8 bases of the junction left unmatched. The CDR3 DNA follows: TGTGCCAGCAGTAATCTAGCGGGGGGTTTCGATGAGCAGTTCTTC. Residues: CASSNLAGGFDEQFF.

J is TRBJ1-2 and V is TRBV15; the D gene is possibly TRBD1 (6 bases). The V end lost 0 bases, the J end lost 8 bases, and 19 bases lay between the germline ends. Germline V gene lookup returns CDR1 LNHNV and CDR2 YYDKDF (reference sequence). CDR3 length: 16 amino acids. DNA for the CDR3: TGTGCCACCAGCAGAGATCCGGCAGGGGTCCAGTACGGCTACACCTTC. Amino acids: CATSRDPAGVQYGYTF.

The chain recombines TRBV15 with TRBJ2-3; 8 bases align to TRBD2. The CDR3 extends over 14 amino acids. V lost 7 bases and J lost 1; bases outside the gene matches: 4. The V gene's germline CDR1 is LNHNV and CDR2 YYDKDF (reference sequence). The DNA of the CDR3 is TGTGCCACCACGGGGGGGGCTCGCACAGATACGCAGTATTTT. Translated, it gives CATTGGARTDTQYF.

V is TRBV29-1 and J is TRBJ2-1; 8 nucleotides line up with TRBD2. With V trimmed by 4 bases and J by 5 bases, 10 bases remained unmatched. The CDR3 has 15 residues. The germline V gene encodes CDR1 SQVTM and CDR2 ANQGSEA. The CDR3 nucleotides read TGCAGCGTTGTTGGTAGCGGGGCCACCCACAATGAGCAGTTCTTC. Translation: CSVVGSGATHNEQFF.

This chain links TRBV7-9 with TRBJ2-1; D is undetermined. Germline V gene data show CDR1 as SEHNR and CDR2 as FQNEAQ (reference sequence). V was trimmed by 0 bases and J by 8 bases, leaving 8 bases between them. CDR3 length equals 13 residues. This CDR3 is CASSLASRHEQFF. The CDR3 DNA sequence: TGTGCCAGCAGCTTAGCCAGTCGTCATGAGCAGTTCTTC.

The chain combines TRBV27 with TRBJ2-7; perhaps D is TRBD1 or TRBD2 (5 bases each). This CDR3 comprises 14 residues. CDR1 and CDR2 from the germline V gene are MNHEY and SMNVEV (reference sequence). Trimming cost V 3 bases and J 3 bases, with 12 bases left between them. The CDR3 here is CASSFGAHLYEQYF. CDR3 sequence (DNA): TGTGCCAGCAGTTTCGGGGCTCACCTCTACGAGCAGTACTTC.

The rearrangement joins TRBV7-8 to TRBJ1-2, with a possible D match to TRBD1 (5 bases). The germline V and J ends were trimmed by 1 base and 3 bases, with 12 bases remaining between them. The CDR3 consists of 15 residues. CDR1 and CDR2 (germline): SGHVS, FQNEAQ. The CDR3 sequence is CASSLGGTQDYGYTF. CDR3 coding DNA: TGTGCCAGCAGCTTAGGAGGGACGCAGGACTATGGCTACACCTTC.

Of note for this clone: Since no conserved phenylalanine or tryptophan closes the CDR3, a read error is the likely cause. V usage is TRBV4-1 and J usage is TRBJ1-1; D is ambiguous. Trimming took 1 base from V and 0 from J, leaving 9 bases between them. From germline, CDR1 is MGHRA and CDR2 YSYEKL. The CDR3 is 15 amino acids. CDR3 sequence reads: CASSQGNYMNTEAFL. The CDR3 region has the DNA TGCGCCAGCAGCCAAGGCAATTACATGAACACTGAAGCTTTCTTG.

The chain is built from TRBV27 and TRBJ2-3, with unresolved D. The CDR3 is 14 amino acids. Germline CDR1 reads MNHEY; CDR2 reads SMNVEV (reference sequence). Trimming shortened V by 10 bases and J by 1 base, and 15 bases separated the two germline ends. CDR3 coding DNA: TGTGCCACCATAGATCTTCAAGGCACAGATACGCAGTATTTT. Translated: CATIDLQGTDTQYF.

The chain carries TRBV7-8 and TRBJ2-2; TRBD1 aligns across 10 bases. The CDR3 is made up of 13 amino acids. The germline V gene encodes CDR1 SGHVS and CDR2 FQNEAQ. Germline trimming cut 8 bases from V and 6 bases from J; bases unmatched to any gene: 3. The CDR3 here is CASRGQGAGELFF. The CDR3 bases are TGTGCCAGCCGAGGACAGGGGGCCGGGGAGCTGTTTTTT.

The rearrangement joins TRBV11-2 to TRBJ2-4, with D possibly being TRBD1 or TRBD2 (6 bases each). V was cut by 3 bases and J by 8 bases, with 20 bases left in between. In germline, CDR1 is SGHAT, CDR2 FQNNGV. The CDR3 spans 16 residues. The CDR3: CASSFSAGEVQHIQYF. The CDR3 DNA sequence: TGTGCCAGCAGCTTCTCGGCAGGGGAGGTTCAGCACATTCAGTACTTC.

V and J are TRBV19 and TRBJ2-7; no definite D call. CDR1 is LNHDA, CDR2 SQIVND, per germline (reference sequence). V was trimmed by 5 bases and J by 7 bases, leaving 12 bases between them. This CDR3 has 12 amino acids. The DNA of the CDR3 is TGTGCCAGTAGTGCACAACGTGGGGAGCAGTACTTC. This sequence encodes CASSAQRGEQYF.

This CDR3 reads CASSYGLAGAGEQFF. CDR3 DNA sequence: TGTGCCAGCAGTTACGGTCTAGCGGGGGCGGGTGAGCAGTTCTTC. The chain couples TRBV6-5 to TRBJ2-1, with 10 positions matching TRBD2. Per the germline V gene, CDR1 is MNHEY and CDR2 is SVGAGI. V was pared by 2 bases and J by 9 bases, with 7 bases of the junction left unmatched. The CDR3 covers 15 residues.

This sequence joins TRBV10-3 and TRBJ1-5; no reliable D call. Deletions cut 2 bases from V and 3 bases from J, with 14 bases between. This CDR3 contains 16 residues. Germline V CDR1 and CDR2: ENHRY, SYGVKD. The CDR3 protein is CAISEVSAETNQPQHF. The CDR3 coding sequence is TGTGCCATCAGTGAGGTTTCGGCAGAAACCAATCAGCCCCAGCATTTT.

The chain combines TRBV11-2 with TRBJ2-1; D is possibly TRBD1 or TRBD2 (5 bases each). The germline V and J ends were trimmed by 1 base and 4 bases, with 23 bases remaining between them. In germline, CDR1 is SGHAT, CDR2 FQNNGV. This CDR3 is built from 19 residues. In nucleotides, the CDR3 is TGTGCCAGCAGCTTAGTAACGGGGACCGACGCCCTATTGTACAATGAGCAGTTCTTC. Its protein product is CASSLVTGTDALLYNEQFF.

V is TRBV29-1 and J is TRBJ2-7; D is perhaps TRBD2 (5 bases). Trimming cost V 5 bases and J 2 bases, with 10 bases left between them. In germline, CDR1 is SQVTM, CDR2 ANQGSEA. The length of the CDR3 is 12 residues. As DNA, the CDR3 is TGCAGCGTTCAAAACGGGACCTACGAGCAGTACTTC. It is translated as CSVQNGTYEQYF.

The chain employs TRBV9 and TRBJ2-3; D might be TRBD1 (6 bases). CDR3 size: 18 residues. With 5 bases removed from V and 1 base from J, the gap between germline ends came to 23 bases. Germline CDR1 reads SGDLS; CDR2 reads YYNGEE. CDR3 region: CASSEGDNGLLGTDTQYF. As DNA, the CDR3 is TGTGCCAGCAGTGAAGGGGACAACGGGCTACTTGGCACAGATACGCAGTATTTT.

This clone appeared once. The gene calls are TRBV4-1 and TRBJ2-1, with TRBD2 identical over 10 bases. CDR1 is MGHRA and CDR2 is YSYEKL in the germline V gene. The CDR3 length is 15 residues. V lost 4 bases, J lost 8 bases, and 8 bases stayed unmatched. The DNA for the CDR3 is TGCGCCAGCAGCCTTTCCGGGACTAGCGTGGATGAGCAGTTCTTC. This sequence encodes CASSLSGTSVDEQFF.